This T cell receptor (beta chain) was recovered during a study of T cells in Graves' hyperthyroidism and ophthalmopathy. TCR beta CDR3 regions were amplified from RNA transcripts. TCR CDR3 regions were first amplified by RT-PCR with HTBI primers. TCRdb itself ran the multiplex PCR reads through MiXCR, one entry per CDR3 protein. The sample yields approximately 420,000 distinct CDR3 sequences, more than 13% seen once. Each 10 ml fresh peripheral blood draw supplied the PBMCs. This clonotype was counted many times. Germline V gives CDR1 KGHSH, CDR2 LQKENI. The CDR3 runs 14 residues. With 1 base removed from V and 2 bases from J, the gap between germline ends came to 8 bases.

The chain employs TRBV18 and TRBJ1-2; D gene ambiguous. The source is a woman between 25 and 40 years old with Graves' hyperthyroidism. The sequencing input was blood. The CDR3 DNA follows: TGTGCCAGCTCACCACTTTCAGGAAACTATGGCTACACCTTC. This sequence encodes CASSPLSGNYGYTF.